These 10 T cell receptor beta chains were sequenced from one sample in a study of blood T cells in healthy people across ages (dated by TCRdb to the mid-2010s). Library creation used 5' RACE. The sample was run on an Illumina HiSeq 2500. A second PCR of roughly 7 to 11 cycles was performed with a sample-barcoded 5' primer and a J-beta primer mix. In TCRdb, the public reads were trimmed at Q25 with fastp and aligned with MiXCR, with productive beta chains retained. Rows merge per CDR3 protein into single entries with the most common DNA and genes. Recorded for this sample are 800,000 or so distinct CDR3 sequences; around two thirds of them occurred a single time. The ten most abundant clones make up around a quarter of the sample. Material for sequencing was blood. Source of these receptors: a young man in good health.

This clonotype was seen a handful of times. The chain employs TRBV11-2 and TRBJ2-1; 8 positions match TRBD2. The germline V gene encodes CDR1 SGHAT and CDR2 FQNNGV. This CDR3 region has 15 residues. Losses at the gene ends were 3 bases for V and 4 bases for J; bases not matched to a gene: 5. DNA for the CDR3: TGTGCCAGCAGCTTGGGACTAGAGAATTACAATGAGCAGTTCTTC. As protein: CASSLGLENYNEQFF. Based on the CDR3 plus reference TRBV11-2 and TRBJ2-1, the full variable domain is EAGVAQSPRYKIIEKRQSVAFWCNPISGHATLYWYQQILGQGPKLLIQFQNNGVVDDSQLPKDRFSAERLKGVDSTLKIQPAKLEDSAVYLCASSLGLENYNEQFFGPGTRLTVL.

This chain uses TRBV7-3 with TRBJ2-1, with 7 positions matching TRBD1. The J segment lost 2 bases and the V segment lost 3 bases, leaving 4 bases of the junction unmatched. This CDR3 is built from 15 residues. CDR1 and CDR2 (germline): SGHTA, FQGTGA. CDR3 sequence: CASSLNQGAYNEQFF. For the CDR3, the DNA is TGTGCCAGCAGCTTGAATCAGGGGGCCTACAATGAGCAGTTCTTC.

The CDR3 coding sequence is TGTGCCAGCACCTCAAAAGGGCCAACTAATGAAAAACTGTTTTTT. Translation: CASTSKGPTNEKLFF. The genes are TRBV7-9 and TRBJ1-4; D unclear. Germline CDR1 SEHNR, CDR2 FQNEAQ (reference sequence). This CDR3 is built from 15 residues. V lost 7 bases and J 0 bases, leaving 12 bases between the germline ends. The whole variable domain, remainder taken from reference TRBV7-9 and TRBJ1-4, is DTGVSQNPRHKITKRGQNVTFRCDPISEHNRLYWYRQTLGQGPEFLTYFQNEAQLEKSRLLSDRFSAERPKGSFSTLEIQRTEQGDSAMYLCASTSKGPTNEKLFFGSGTQLSVL.

The chain uses TRBV7-2 and TRBJ1-6; 9 nucleotides align to TRBD1. V shed 6 bases, J shed 7 bases, and the junction held 4 bases outside the gene matches. The CDR3 extends over 14 amino acids. Per germline, CDR1 SGHTA and CDR2 FQGNSA. Here the CDR3 DNA reads TGTGCCAGCAGGTGGACAGGGGAGAATTCACCCCTCCACTTT. It is translated as CASRWTGENSPLHF.

The chain recombines TRBV5-1 with TRBJ2-4, with a possible D match to TRBD2 (7 bases). V was trimmed by 4 bases and J by 1 base, leaving 18 bases between them. CDR1 and CDR2 (germline): SGHRS, YFSETQ. CDR3 size: 17 residues. The CDR3 bases are TGCGCCAGCAGCCCCAGGGGCGGGGGAGGGGCCAAAAACATTCAGTACTTC. This encodes CASSPRGGGGAKNIQYF.

The chain links TRBV27 to TRBJ2-1; D may be TRBD1 (6 bases). V lost 2 bases and J lost 2, with 13 bases in between. The CDR3 is 16 residues long. The germline CDR1 and CDR2 sequences are MNHEY and SMNVEV (reference sequence). In DNA form, the CDR3 reads TGTGCCAGCAGTTTAAATGGGGGCGTCACCTACAATGAGCAGTTCTTC. It codes for CASSLNGGVTYNEQFF.

This clonotype showed up just once. The chain employs TRBV14 and TRBJ1-2; 8 bases fit TRBD1. V shed 4 bases, J shed 5 bases, and the junction held 6 bases outside the gene matches. Germline CDR1 is SGHDN and CDR2 is FVKESK. The CDR3 is made up of 14 amino acids. The CDR3 sequence: CASSRGQAGYGYTF. The CDR3 nucleotides are TGTGCCAGCAGCCGGGGACAGGCCGGGTATGGCTACACCTTC.

This clonotype has only a few counts. V gene TRBV10-3 combines with J gene TRBJ1-2; D not certain. Between the trimmed V and J ends, which lost 2 bases and 2 bases, there was a span of 0 bases. The length of the CDR3 is 11 residues. Germline CDR1 ENHRY, CDR2 SYGVKD. As DNA, the CDR3 is TGTGCCATCAGTGAGAACTATGGCTACACCTTC. This sequence encodes CAISENYGYTF.

This clonotype has more than one count but fewer than ten. The chain recombines TRBV5-1 with TRBJ1-2; a weak D match, TRBD1 (6 bases). CDR1 and CDR2 (germline): SGHRS, YFSETQ. CDR3 length equals 17 residues. Trimming shortened V by 0 bases and J by 2 bases, and 17 bases separated the two germline ends. The chain's CDR3 is CASSLVGGAGINYGYTF. CDR3 nucleotides: TGCGCCAGCAGCTTGGTTGGGGGCGCCGGGATAAACTATGGCTACACCTTC.

The chain is built from TRBV7-9 and TRBJ2-2, with D tentatively TRBD1 (5 bases). The CDR3 has 13 amino acids. Germline CDR1 and CDR2: SEHNR and FQNEAQ (reference sequence). V gave up 5 bases and J gave up 5 bases, with 9 bases separating them. In DNA form, the CDR3 reads TGTGCCAGCAGCCAGACAGTAACCGGGGAGCTGTTTTTT. Amino acid sequence: CASSQTVTGELFF.